One TCR beta chain is described in this entry. This entry comes from a study of cytomegalovirus exposure and HLA in healthy donors. It was with 60 Vbeta and 13 Jbeta primers that the PCR ran. Some clones are missing from TCRdb's copy, which holds only in-frame ones; the method was immunoSEQ multiplex PCR. The sample consists of 120,000 or so clones, roughly four fifths of them appearing once. The CDR3 totals 15 residues. V was trimmed by 4 bases and J by 0 bases, leaving 11 bases between them. Germline V gene data show CDR1 as ENHRY and CDR2 as SYGVKD. The chain is built from TRBV10-3 and TRBJ2-3, with D maybe TRBD2 (5 bases). The receptor's source is a woman in her thirties or forties in good health and CMV-seronegative. Material: PBMCs. CDR3 DNA: TGTGCCATCAGTGGAGGACTCTTTAGCACAGATACGCAGTATTTT. Amino acids: CAISGGLFSTDTQYF.